By share of the sample, the clone carrying this T cell receptor beta chain is medium-sized. Its matching antigen is unknown. Treatment indicated: approximately nine-day PBMC culture with coronavirus spike peptide pools or control peptides (ViraFEST assay). Sequenced with the Oncomine TCR Beta short-read assay was DNA taken from cultured CD4+ T cells. Genomic DNA was taken out of cultured CD4+ T cells by extraction. TCRdb processed the PCR reads anew with MiXCR; each CDR3 protein has one entry. The table has about 4,200 distinct CDR3 sequences, 21% seen once. The sample comes from a study of vaccination and CD4 T cells after COVID-19. Notes on the study in general: A nonsignificant rise from roughly 22 to 38 was seen in the median number of SARS-CoV-2-reactive clonotypes.

The V end was cut by 7 bases, the J end by 1 base, with 6 bases between. Germline assignment: CDR1 SNHLY and CDR2 FYNNEI. The length of the CDR3 is 12 residues. This receptor was identified in a human donor who had recovered from COVID-19. Sequencing input: CD4+ T cells from blood, cultured in vitro. V gene TRBV2 combines with J gene TRBJ2-3; D remains unclear. The CDR3 DNA sequence: TGTGCCAGCAATGTGGGCACAGATACGCAGTATTTT. Its protein is CASNVGTDTQYF.